This T cell receptor (beta chain) was sequenced during a study of vaccination and CD4 T cells after COVID-19. To note about this clonotype: Its antigen remains unknown.

Oncomine TCR Beta short-read sequencing was applied to DNA from cultured CD4+ T cells. TCRdb re-derived calls from the PCR reads in MiXCR, one entry per CDR3 protein. The profile shows approximately 20,000 distinct CDR3 sequences, more than 50% of them singletons. As to treatment: roughly 11-day PBMC culture with coronavirus spike peptide pools or control peptides (ViraFEST assay). V was cut by 0 bases and J by 2 bases, with 10 bases left in between. The germline CDR1 and CDR2 sequences are SEHNR and FQNEAQ (reference sequence). The CDR3 has 15 residues. The rearrangement links TRBV7-9 to TRBJ1-2; a possible D gene is TRBD1 (5 bases). The sequenced sample consisted of CD4+ T cells from blood, cultured in vitro. The receptor's source is a human donor who had recovered from COVID-19. In DNA form, the CDR3 reads TGTGCCAGCAGCTTAGCGGGGACTGAAAACTATGGCTACACCTTC. This translates into CASSLAGTENYGYTF.